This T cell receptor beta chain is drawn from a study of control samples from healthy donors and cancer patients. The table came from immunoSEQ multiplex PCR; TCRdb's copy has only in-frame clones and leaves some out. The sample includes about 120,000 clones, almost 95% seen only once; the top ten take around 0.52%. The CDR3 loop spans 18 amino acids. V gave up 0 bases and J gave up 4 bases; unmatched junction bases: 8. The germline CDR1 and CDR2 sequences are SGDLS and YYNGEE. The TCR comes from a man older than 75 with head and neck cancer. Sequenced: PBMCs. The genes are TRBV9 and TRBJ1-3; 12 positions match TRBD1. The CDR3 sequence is CASSVDVGDRGPGNTIYF. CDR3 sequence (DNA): TGTGCCAGCAGCGTAGATGTTGGGGACAGGGGGCCGGGAAACACCATATATTTT.